This T cell receptor (beta chain) was found in a study of identical twins. To note about this clonotype: Antigen specificity is unknown.

Regarding the study as a whole: Partly confounded zero-insertion analyses could result from invariant MAIT and iNKT cells. Models predicted less out-of-frame TCR alpha sharing in monozygotic twins than was found.

The CDR3 is 14 residues long. V was clipped by 5 bases and J by 4 bases; unmatched bases: 7. Germline assignment: CDR1 SEHNR and CDR2 FQNEAQ (reference sequence). TCRdb fed the 5' RACE reads into MiXCR, producing one record per CDR3 protein. Found here are more than 1.5 million distinct CDR3 sequences, 32% of them singletons; the top ten hold around 0.25%. The sample comprised cord blood. This rearrangement joins TRBV7-9 to TRBJ1-1; TRBD1 agrees at 7 bases. The source is a newborn girl in good health. CDR3 loop: CASSGGTGVTEAFF. CDR3 sequence (DNA): TGTGCCAGCAGCGGAGGAACAGGGGTCACTGAAGCTTTCTTT.